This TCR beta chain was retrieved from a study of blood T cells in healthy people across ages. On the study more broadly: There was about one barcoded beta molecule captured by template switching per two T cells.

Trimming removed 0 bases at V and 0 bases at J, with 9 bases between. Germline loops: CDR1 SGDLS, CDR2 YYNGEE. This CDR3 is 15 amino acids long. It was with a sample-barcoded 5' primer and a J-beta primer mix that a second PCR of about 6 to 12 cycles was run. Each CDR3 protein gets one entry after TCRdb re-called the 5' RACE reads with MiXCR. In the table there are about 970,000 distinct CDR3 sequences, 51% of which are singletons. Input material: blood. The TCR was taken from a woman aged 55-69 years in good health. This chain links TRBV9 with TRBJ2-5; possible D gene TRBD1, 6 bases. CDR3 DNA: TGTGCCAGCAGCGTAGTAGGGGGATACCAAGAGACCCAGTACTTC. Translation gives CASSVVGGYQETQYF.